One and the same sample provided the 27 T cell receptor beta chains below, sequenced in a study of cytomegalovirus exposure and HLA in healthy donors. This PCR relied on a set of 60 Vbeta primers and 13 Jbeta primers. TCRdb's table, derived via immunoSEQ multiplex PCR, lists solely in-frame clones and lacks some. This table lists tens of thousands of clones. Specimen: PBMCs. Receptors were obtained from a male donor in good health and CMV-seronegative.

The CDR3 is CASSSLGGRTEAFF. The CDR3 DNA reads as TGTGCCAGCAGCTCCCTGGGGGGGCGTACTGAAGCTTTCTTT. V gene TRBV13 combines with J gene TRBJ1-1; a weak D match, TRBD1 (6 bases). This CDR3 has 14 residues. Germline V gene data show CDR1 as PRHDT and CDR2 as FYEKMQ (reference sequence). V lost 4 bases and J lost 5, with 14 bases in between. The full variable domain, in which reference TRBV13 and TRBJ1-1 provide the parts outside the CDR3, is AAGVIQSPRHLIKEKRETATLKCYPIPRHDTVYWYQQGPGQDPQFLISFYEKMQSDKGSIPDRFSAQQFSDYHSELNMSSLELGDSALYFCASSSLGGRTEAFFGQGTRLTVV.

This chain uses TRBV5-1 with TRBJ1-1; TRBD1 aligns across 7 bases. CDR1 is SGHRS, CDR2 YFSETQ, per germline. The CDR3 is 16 amino acids. The J segment lost 0 bases and the V segment lost 4 bases, leaving 9 bases of the junction unmatched. The CDR3 loop is CASSVGTVIMNTEAFF. Here the CDR3 DNA reads TGCGCCAGCAGCGTCGGGACAGTGATAATGAACACTGAAGCTTTCTTT.

The rearrangement links TRBV5-1 to TRBJ1-1, with D possibly matching TRBD1 (6 bases). Germline V gene sequence: CDR1 SGHRS, CDR2 YFSETQ. V was trimmed by 4 bases and J by 7 bases, leaving 17 bases between them. The CDR3 runs 14 residues. Here the CDR3 DNA reads TGCGCCAGCAGCGACCCTCCCCGGACAGATGAAGCTTTCTTT. It codes for CASSDPPRTDEAFF.

The chain joins TRBV6-5 to TRBJ1-6; TRBD1 agrees at 8 bases. The germline V gene has CDR1 MNHEY and CDR2 SVGAGI. The V gene end was trimmed by 5 bases and the J gene end by 10 bases; junction bases not matched to a gene: 7. The CDR3 consists of 14 residues. CDR3 DNA: TGTGCCAGCAGTCGAGGACAGGGAGGGTCACCCCTCCACTTT. This encodes CASSRGQGGSPLHF.

This chain's CDR3 is CASSLIPTSGSYEQYF. The CDR3 DNA reads TGTGCCAGCAGTTTAATCCCTACTAGCGGGAGCTACGAGCAGTACTTC. This chain joins TRBV28 and TRBJ2-7; 11 nucleotides line up with TRBD2. The J segment lost 3 bases and the V segment lost 2 bases, leaving 6 bases of the junction unmatched. Germline CDR1 reads MDHEN; CDR2 reads SYDVKM. This CDR3 has 16 amino acids.

This rearrangement joins TRBV27 to TRBJ2-1, with unresolved D. CDR1 is MNHEY, CDR2 SMNVEV, per germline (reference sequence). V was cut by 6 bases and J by 9 bases, with 21 bases left in between. CDR3 length: 15 residues. The chain's CDR3 is CASSPNPIPLAEQFF. CDR3 sequence (DNA): TGTGCCAGCAGCCCGAACCCGATTCCCCTGGCTGAGCAGTTCTTC.

The V gene is TRBV30, the J gene TRBJ2-3, with TRBD2 matching over 11 bases. This CDR3 is 14 amino acids long. Germline CDR1 is GTSNPN and CDR2 is SVGIG (reference sequence). Losses at the gene ends were 1 base for V and 3 bases for J; bases not matched to a gene: 0. The CDR3 here is CAWSGTSGTDTQYF. For the CDR3, the DNA is TGTGCCTGGAGTGGGACTAGCGGGACAGATACGCAGTATTTT.

The rearrangement links TRBV7-9 to TRBJ2-5, with D tentatively TRBD2 (5 bases). Germline CDR1 is SEHNR and CDR2 is FQNEAQ (reference sequence). Trimming removed 3 bases from V and 4 bases from J, with 12 bases in between. The length of the CDR3 is 14 residues. Written as DNA, the CDR3 is TGTGCCAGCAGCTTGGGCCTAAGCGGAGAGACCCAGTACTTC. Translating gives CASSLGLSGETQYF.

The chain is built from TRBV7-8 and TRBJ2-7; 9 nucleotides match TRBD1. Germline values: CDR1 SGHVS, CDR2 FQNEAQ. The CDR3 runs 15 residues. Trimming at V came to 5 bases and at J to 3 bases, leaving 8 bases not matched to a gene. CDR3 nucleotides: TGTGCCAGCAGCCCGAGGGGACAGGGAGGCTACGAGCAGTACTTC. Amino acids: CASSPRGQGGYEQYF.

This chain links TRBV7-2 with TRBJ2-7; maybe TRBD2 (6 bases). The CDR3 covers 16 residues. Germline assignment: CDR1 SGHTA and CDR2 FQGNSA. Between the trimmed V and J ends, which lost 4 bases and 8 bases, there was a span of 24 bases. The CDR3 DNA reads as TGTGCCAGCAGCTCCGAAGCCCCCAGCGGGTGGGCTCAGCAGTACTTC. Protein sequence: CASSSEAPSGWAQQYF.

Concerning this clone itself: One end of the junction is discordant with germline, which a read error may explain. The chain joins TRBV28 to TRBJ2-1; D is possibly TRBD2 (5 bases). Germline lookup yields CDR1 MDHEN and CDR2 SYDVKM. The CDR3 loop spans 10 amino acids. The CDR3 nucleotides read TGTGCCAGCAGTTCGGACTTGGATGTCTTC. The encoded protein is CASSSDLDVF.

V gene TRBV7-9 combines with J gene TRBJ2-5; unclear D gene. With the DNA end fitting TRBJ2-7 better, the J assignment may be wrong. Germline CDR1 reads SEHNR; CDR2 reads FQNEAQ (reference sequence). There are 12 residues in the CDR3. The CDR3 region is CASSSSSYEQYF. DNA for the CDR3: TGTGCCAGCAGCTCGAGCTCCTACGAGCAGTACTTC.

The chain is built from TRBV18 and TRBJ1-1; 7 nucleotides agree with TRBD1. Germline trimming cut 4 bases from V and 2 bases from J; bases unmatched to any gene: 4. The CDR3 sequence is 14 residues long. From germline, CDR1 is KGHSH and CDR2 LQKENI. CDR3 coding DNA: TGTGCCAGCTCACACGGGACAGCAAACACTGAAGCTTTCTTT. Protein sequence: CASSHGTANTEAFF. Using reference TRBV18 and TRBJ1-1 for the parts outside the CDR3, the full variable domain is NAGVMQNPRHLVRRRGQEARLRCSPMKGHSHVYWYRQLPEEGLKFMVYLQKENIIDESGMPKERFSAEFPKEGPSILRIQQVVRGDSAAYFCASSHGTANTEAFFGQGTRLTVV.

V usage is TRBV7-2 and J usage is TRBJ2-1; D is unclear. The CDR3 is 13 residues long. Looked up from germline, CDR1 is SGHTA and CDR2 is FQGNSA. The germline V and J ends were trimmed by 3 bases and 4 bases, with 7 bases remaining between them. CDR3 sequence reads: CASSLGSYNEQFF. DNA for the CDR3: TGTGCCAGCAGCTTGGGCAGTTACAATGAGCAGTTCTTC.

The chain is built from TRBV5-1 and TRBJ2-1, with 11 bases aligning to TRBD2. Germline V gives CDR1 SGHRS, CDR2 YFSETQ. V lost 0 bases to trimming and J lost 7 bases; unmatched junction nucleotides: 3. The CDR3 has 15 amino acids. CDR3 region: CASSLDSGRANEQFF. The CDR3 nucleotides are TGCGCCAGCAGCTTGGATAGCGGGAGGGCTAATGAGCAGTTCTTC.

This chain uses TRBV29-1 with TRBJ2-2; 7 nucleotides agree with TRBD1. After removal of 7 bases from V and 4 bases from J, the junction contained 6 bases not matched to a gene. Germline CDR1 reads SQVTM; CDR2 reads ANQGSEA. The CDR3 is 13 residues long. The CDR3 spells CSAGTARTGELFF. The CDR3 bases are TGCAGCGCGGGGACAGCTCGCACCGGGGAGCTGTTTTTT.

CDR3 in DNA: TGTGCCGCTGGCGGGCTTGGGAGAACTGAAGCTTTCTTT. Protein: CAAGGLGRTEAFF. This sequence joins TRBV28 and TRBJ1-1; D uncertain. Germline-derived CDR1 and CDR2 are MDHEN and SYDVKM. This CDR3 region has 13 residues. The V and J ends lost 11 bases and 5 bases respectively, with 18 bases between them.

The chain has TRBV18 and TRBJ2-7; tentative D call: TRBD1 (6 bases). CDR3 size: 14 residues. The germline CDR1 and CDR2 sequences are KGHSH and LQKENI. V was clipped by 5 bases and J by 0 bases, with 11 bases between them. CDR3 DNA sequence: TGTGCCAGCTCATTTGGGGGCAGCTCCTACGAGCAGTACTTC. Translated, it gives CASSFGGSSYEQYF.

This rearrangement joins TRBV30 to TRBJ1-4; 7 nucleotides agree with TRBD1. The ends lost 8 bases at V and 7 bases at J; junction bases unmatched: 13. Per germline, CDR1 GTSNPN and CDR2 SVGIG (reference sequence). This CDR3 is 14 amino acids long. CDR3: CAGTQGDQGEKLFF. Written as DNA, the CDR3 is TGTGCCGGGACCCAGGGGGATCAGGGTGAAAAACTGTTTTTT. The variable domain in full, completed from reference TRBV30 and TRBJ1-4, reads SQTIHQWPATLVQPVGSPLSLECTVEGTSNPNLYWYRQAAGRGLQLLFYSVGIGQISSEVPQNLSASRPQDRQFILSSKKLLLSDSGFYLCAGTQGDQGEKLFFGSGTQLSVL.

The chain links TRBV7-3 to TRBJ2-2; 9 nucleotides align to TRBD1. Germline CDR1 is SGHTA and CDR2 is FQGTGA. Losses at the gene ends were 3 bases for V and 2 bases for J; bases not matched to a gene: 4. This CDR3 spans 16 amino acids. The CDR3 protein is CASSLTGGVNTGELFF. The CDR3, as DNA: TGTGCCAGCAGCTTGACAGGGGGGGTCAACACCGGGGAGCTGTTTTTT. The whole variable domain, remainder taken from reference TRBV7-3 and TRBJ2-2, is GAGVSQTPSNKVTEKGKYVELRCDPISGHTALYWYRQSLGQGPEFLIYFQGTGAADDSGLPNDRFFAVRPEGSVSTLKIQRTERGDSAVYLCASSLTGGVNTGELFFGEGSRLTVL.

The chain has TRBV2 and TRBJ1-2; tentatively, D is TRBD1 (5 bases). V was shortened by 8 bases and J by 7 bases, with 14 bases between the two germline ends. The V gene's germline CDR1 is SNHLY and CDR2 FYNNEI. The CDR3 has 12 residues. The CDR3 region is CASATDGGGYTF. The CDR3 DNA follows: TGTGCCAGCGCGACAGATGGTGGTGGCTACACCTTC.

The chain employs TRBV4-3 and TRBJ2-7; 7 bases match TRBD1. This CDR3 has 15 residues. The V segment lost 0 bases and the J segment 3 bases; nucleotides outside the gene matches: 5. The germline V gene has CDR1 LGHNA and CDR2 YSLEER. CDR3 nucleotide sequence: TGCGCCAGCAGCCAAGACCCGACAGGGAACTACGAGCAGTACTTC. This codes for CASSQDPTGNYEQYF.

The chain combines TRBV14 with TRBJ1-1; 8 bases align to TRBD1. CDR1 SGHDN and CDR2 FVKESK come from the germline V gene. Unmatched junction bases numbered 8, after V lost 4 bases and J lost 1 base. The CDR3 is 16 residues long. The chain's CDR3 is CASSPKQGTGNTEAFF. In DNA form, the CDR3 reads TGTGCCAGCAGCCCCAAACAGGGGACAGGGAACACTGAAGCTTTCTTT.

The J gene is TRBJ2-7, the V gene TRBV5-1; possibly TRBD2 for D (6 bases). Germline assignment: CDR1 SGHRS and CDR2 YFSETQ. The V gene lost 0 bases and the J gene lost 5 bases, with 12 bases spanning the gap. The CDR3 length is 14 residues. CDR3 in amino acids: CASSLVTGVNEQYF. The CDR3 DNA reads as TGCGCCAGCAGCTTGGTTACGGGGGTCAACGAGCAGTACTTC.

The CDR3 loop is CASSPHRDRAYEQYF. The CDR3 nucleotides are TGCGCCAGCAGCCCCCACCGAGACCGGGCCTACGAGCAGTACTTC. J is TRBJ2-7 and V is TRBV4-1; D gene unclear. Germline lookup yields CDR1 MGHRA and CDR2 YSYEKL. The CDR3 totals 15 residues. V lost 4 bases to trimming and J lost 2 bases, with 15 bases between them.

The chain uses TRBV2 and TRBJ1-5; weak D call: TRBD1 (5 bases). CDR1 is SNHLY, CDR2 FYNNEI, per germline. V was clipped by 4 bases and J by 0 bases, with 7 bases between them. The CDR3 is made up of 14 amino acids. The DNA of the CDR3 is TGTGCCAGCAGTGTTACAGGTAGCAATCAGCCCCAGCATTTT. Its protein is CASSVTGSNQPQHF. The full variable domain, in which reference TRBV2 and TRBJ1-5 provide the parts outside the CDR3, is EPEVTQTPSHQVTQMGQEVILRCVPISNHLYFYWYRQILGQKVEFLVSFYNNEISEKSEIFDDQFSVERPDGSNFTLKIRSTKLEDSAMYFCASSVTGSNQPQHFGDGTRLSIL.

This sequence joins TRBV27 and TRBJ2-7; D gene unclear. Germline assignment: CDR1 MNHEY and CDR2 SMNVEV (reference sequence). There are 15 residues in the CDR3. V gave up 4 bases and J gave up 2 bases, with 15 bases separating them. The DNA for the CDR3 is TGTGCCAGCAGTTCCTCGTCCCCGAGCGCCTACGAGCAGTACTTC. The encoded protein is CASSSSSPSAYEQYF.